The rows below give T cell receptor beta chains drawn from one sample of a study of T-cell reconstitution after alpha-beta-depleted transplantation in children. TCRdb recomputed calls from the PCR reads with MiXCR, one row per CDR3 protein. Of hundreds of thousands of distinct CDR3 sequences in the sample, approximately 17% are singletons; the top ten hold about 41%. This material consisted of PBMCs, mostly from graft donor cells, taken 360 days after TCRalphabeta/CD19-depleted stem cell transplant. The receptors come from a male patient between 2 and 10 years old who had a stem cell transplant for acute lymphoblastic leukemia, so the T cells may come from the graft donor. CDR3s include the opening cysteine and the closing phenylalanine or tryptophan. Each record gives: V gene, CDR3 protein.

V: TRBV12-3/TRBV12-4
CDR3: CASITTGTRSTGELFF

V: TRBV7-2
CDR3: CASTSVAGGRVDEQYF

V: TRBV20-1
CDR3: CSARDVRYDQHF

V: TRBV13
CDR3: CASSPAGGASETQYF

V: TRBV2
CDR3: CARKAGVDNEQFF

V: TRBV20-1
CDR3: CSAPRNHNEKLFF

V: TRBV18
CDR3: CASSPRQSSYEQYF

V: TRBV4-3
CDR3: CASSQDRASGSADTQYF

V: TRBV28
CDR3: CASSLPGDPGYNEQFF

V: TRBV11-2
CDR3: CASTPGREETQYF

V: TRBV12-3/TRBV12-4
CDR3: CASSLKGNTGELFF

V: TRBV12-3/TRBV12-4
CDR3: CASRPGLAGPYEQYF

V: TRBV4-1
CDR3: CASSHGNEQFF

V: TRBV7-9
CDR3: CASSLVGGPAYEKLFF

V: TRBV30
CDR3: CAWSLLAGRSDTQYF

V: TRBV12-3/TRBV12-4
CDR3: CASTFGTEYGYTF

V: TRBV11-3
CDR3: CASSTGPELFF

V: TRBV27
CDR3: CASSFLITDTQYF

V: TRBV18
CDR3: CASSPKSFLGSNQPQHF

V: TRBV3-1
CDR3: CASSRLFTGELFF

V: TRBV9
CDR3: CASSVPHVSKGNQPQHF

V: TRBV13
CDR3: CASTTGQGLSRGTEAFF

V: TRBV20-1
CDR3: CSARDQSAYGAFF

V: TRBV6-1
CDR3: CASRGGTGNTGELFF

V: TRBV27
CDR3: CASSLKGSGTYEQYF

V: TRBV29-1
CDR3: CSVAEQGEIYEQYF

V: TRBV12-3/TRBV12-4
CDR3: CASSLLQGGTEAFF

V: TRBV5-1
CDR3: CASSLSFGNTEAFF

V: TRBV25-1
CDR3: CASSAAKGGTDTQYF

V: TRBV7-2
CDR3: CASSFGRAITTDTQYF

V: TRBV5-5
CDR3: CASSFRIGTQYF

V: TRBV12-3/TRBV12-4
CDR3: CASRAGGSYNEQFF

V: TRBV2
CDR3: CASRPAGGPYNEQFF

V: TRBV14
CDR3: CASKDRQKRTEAFF

V: TRBV12-3/TRBV12-4
CDR3: CASSFRTGYGYTF

V: TRBV20-1
CDR3: CSAVTVTDTQYF

V: TRBV2
CDR3: CASTRTETTVLTF

V: TRBV18
CDR3: CASSPGALRKLFF

V: TRBV29-1
CDR3: CSVEDRGLGTMFF

V: TRBV7-9
CDR3: CASSLLRGNDEQFF

V: TRBV18
CDR3: CASSPPGRSYEQYF

V: TRBV7-2
CDR3: CASSLWSGAYNEQFF

V: TRBV24-1
CDR3: CATSVRGETQYF

V: TRBV6-5
CDR3: CASSYSPGLAGKTYEQYF

V: TRBV20-1
CDR3: CSARGVAGGQETQYF